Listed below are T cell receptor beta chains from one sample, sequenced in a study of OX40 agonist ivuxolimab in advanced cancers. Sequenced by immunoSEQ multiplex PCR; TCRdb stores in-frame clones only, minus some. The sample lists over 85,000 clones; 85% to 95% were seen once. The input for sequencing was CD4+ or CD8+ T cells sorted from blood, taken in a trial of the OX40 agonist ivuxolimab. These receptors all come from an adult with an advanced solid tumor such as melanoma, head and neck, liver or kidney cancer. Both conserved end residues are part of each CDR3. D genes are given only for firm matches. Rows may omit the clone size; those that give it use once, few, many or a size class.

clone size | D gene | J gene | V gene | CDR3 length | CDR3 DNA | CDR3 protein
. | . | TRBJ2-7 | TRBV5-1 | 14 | TGCGCCAGCAGCTTGATTGGGGCGGAATACGAGCAGTACTTC | CASSLIGAEYEQYF
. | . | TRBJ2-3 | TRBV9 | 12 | TGTGCCAGCAGCGGGAGCACAGATACGCAGTATTTT | CASSGSTDTQYF
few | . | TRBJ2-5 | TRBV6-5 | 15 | TGTGCCAGCGCTTACACCGGAGGCAGGGGTCAGACCCAGTACTTC | CASAYTGGRGQTQYF
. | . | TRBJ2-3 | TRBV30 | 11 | TGTGCCTGGAGTGTACCCGATACGCAGTATTTT | CAWSVPDTQYF
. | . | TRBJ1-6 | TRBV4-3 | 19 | TGCGCCAGCAGCCAAGATAGTCAGGGGCGCCGGGGCTATAATTCACCCCTCCACTTT | CASSQDSQGRRGYNSPLHF
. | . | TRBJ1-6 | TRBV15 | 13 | TGTGCCACCAGCAGAGATCGGCATTCACCCCTCCACTTT | CATSRDRHSPLHF
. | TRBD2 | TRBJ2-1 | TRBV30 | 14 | TGTGCCTGGACGATCGGGACTAGCGGTAATGAGCAGTTCTTC | CAWTIGTSGNEQFF
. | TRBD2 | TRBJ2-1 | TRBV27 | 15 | TGTGCCAGCAGTGCCTTAGGAGCGGGGTTCAATGAGCAGTTCTTC | CASSALGAGFNEQFF
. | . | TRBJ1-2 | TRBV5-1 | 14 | TGCGCCAGCAGCTTTGACGGGGGGAGCTATGGCTACACCTTC | CASSFDGGSYGYTF
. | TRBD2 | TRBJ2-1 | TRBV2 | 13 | TGTGCCAGCAGTGGGACTAGCGGCAATGAGCAGTTCTTC | CASSGTSGNEQFF
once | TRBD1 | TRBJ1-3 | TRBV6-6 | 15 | TGTGCCAGCAGCAACAGGGGCGCCTCTGGAAACACCATATATTTT | CASSNRGASGNTIYF
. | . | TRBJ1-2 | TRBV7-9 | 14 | TGTGCCAGCAGCCCGGACAGTTCTCCATATGGCTACACCTTC | CASSPDSSPYGYTF
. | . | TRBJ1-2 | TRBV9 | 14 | TGTGCCAGCAGCGCTAGGACCACTAACTATGGCTACACCTTC | CASSARTTNYGYTF
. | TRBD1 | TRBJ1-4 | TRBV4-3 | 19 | TGCGCCAGCAGCCAAGACCCCCCCGACAGGGCCGCAACTAATGAAAAACTGTTTTTT | CASSQDPPDRAATNEKLFF
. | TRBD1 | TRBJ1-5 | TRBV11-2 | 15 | TGTGCCAGCAGCTTAACAGGGACAGGGAGCCAGCCCCAGCATTTT | CASSLTGTGSQPQHF
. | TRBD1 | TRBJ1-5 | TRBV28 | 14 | TGTGCCAGCAGTCCCACAGGGGAAGGTCAGCCCCAGCATTTT | CASSPTGEGQPQHF
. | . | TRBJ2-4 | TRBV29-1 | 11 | TGCAGCGTGGGATTAGGGAACATTCAGTACTTC | CSVGLGNIQYF
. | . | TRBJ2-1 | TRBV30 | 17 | TGTGCCTGGAGTAGCCTGGGTGGGGGAAAGGGATACAATGAGCAGTTCTTC | CAWSSLGGGKGYNEQFF
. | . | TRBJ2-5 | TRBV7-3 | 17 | TGTGCCAGCAGCTTAATACTCCGACGGGGCCTACAAGAGACCCAGTACTTC | CASSLILRRGLQETQYF
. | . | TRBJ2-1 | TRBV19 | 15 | TGTGCCAGTAGTATGGGCTGGGGCTCCTACAATGAGCAGTTCTTC | CASSMGWGSYNEQFF
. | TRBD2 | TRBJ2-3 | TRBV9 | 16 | TGTGCCAGCAGCGCCGAGGTAGCGGGAGGGACAGATACGCAGTATTTT | CASSAEVAGGTDTQYF
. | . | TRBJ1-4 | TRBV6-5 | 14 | TGTGCCAGCTGTAAACAGGGCATTAATGAAAAACTGTTTTTT | CASCKQGINEKLFF
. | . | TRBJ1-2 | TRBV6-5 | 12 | TGTGCCAGCGGCGGACAAGTCTATGGCTACACCTTC | CASGGQVYGYTF
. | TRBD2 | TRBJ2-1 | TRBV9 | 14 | TGTGCCAGCAGCGCTAGCGGGGTCTACAATGAGCAGTTCTTC | CASSASGVYNEQFF
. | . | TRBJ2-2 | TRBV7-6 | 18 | TGTGCCAGCAGCTTAGAGTCAATAGGAGTCAAAAACACCGGGGAGCTGTTTTTT | CASSLESIGVKNTGELFF
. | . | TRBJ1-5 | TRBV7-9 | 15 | TGTGCCAGCAGCCCACAGGGAGATAGCAATCAGCCCCAGCATTTT | CASSPQGDSNQPQHF
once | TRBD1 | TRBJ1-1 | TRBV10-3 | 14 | TGTGCCATCAGTGAGGACAGGGTGGTTTCCGAAGCTTTCTTT | CAISEDRVVSEAFF
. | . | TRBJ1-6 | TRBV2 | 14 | TGTGCCAGCAGACTCTGGCAAGGGATTTCACCCCTCCACTTT | CASRLWQGISPLHF
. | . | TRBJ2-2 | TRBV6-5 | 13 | TGTGCCAGCACCCTGCGACTGGGTGGGGAGCTGTTTTTT | CASTLRLGGELFF
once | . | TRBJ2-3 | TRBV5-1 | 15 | TGCGCCAGCAGCTCTACTCTAGCGTTTGCAGATACGCAGTATTTT | CASSSTLAFADTQYF
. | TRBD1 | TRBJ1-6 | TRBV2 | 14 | TGTGCCAGCGACCAGGGGACAGGAAATTCACCCCTCCACTTT | CASDQGTGNSPLHF
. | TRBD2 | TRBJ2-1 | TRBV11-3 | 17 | TGTGCCAGCAGCGCCTCACTAGCGGGAGTGAGCGGGGGTGAGCAGTTCTTC | CASSASLAGVSGGEQFF
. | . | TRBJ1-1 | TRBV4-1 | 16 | TGCGCCAGCAGCCACCCGGACAGCTATGCGAACACTGAAGCTTTCTTT | CASSHPDSYANTEAFF
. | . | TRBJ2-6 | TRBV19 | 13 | TGTGCCAGTAGTATAGGTGGGGCCAACGTCCTGACTTTC | CASSIGGANVLTF
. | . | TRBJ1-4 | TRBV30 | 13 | TGTGCCTGGAGTGTAATCCAGGGGGAAAAACTGTTTTTT | CAWSVIQGEKLFF
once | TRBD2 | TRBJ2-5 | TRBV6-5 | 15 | TGTGCCAGCAGTTACGTTAGCGGGAGGGTTGAGACCCAGTACTTC | CASSYVSGRVETQYF
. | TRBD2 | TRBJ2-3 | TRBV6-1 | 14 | TGTGCCGGCCTTAGCGGGAATCCCACAGATACGCAGTATTTT | CAGLSGNPTDTQYF
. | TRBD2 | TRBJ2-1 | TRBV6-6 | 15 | TGTGCCAGCAGTTACCCAGCGGGGGGAGTCAATGAGCAGTTCTTC | CASSYPAGGVNEQFF
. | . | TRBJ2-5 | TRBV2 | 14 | TGTGCCAGCAGTGAATGGCCAGCTGAAGGGACCCAGTACTTC | CASSEWPAEGTQYF
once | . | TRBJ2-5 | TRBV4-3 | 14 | TGCGCCAGCAGCCAAGATCACCAGCAAGAGACCCAGTACTTC | CASSQDHQQETQYF
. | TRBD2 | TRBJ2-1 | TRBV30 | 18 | TGTGCCTGGAGTGGGAGGACTAGCGGTGAATTTACCTACAATGAGCAGTTCTTC | CAWSGRTSGEFTYNEQFF
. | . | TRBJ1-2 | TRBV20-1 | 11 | TGCAGTCGTCTGGCGCTAGGGGGCTACACCTTC | CSRLALGGYTF
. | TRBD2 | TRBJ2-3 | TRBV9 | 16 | TGTGCCAGCAGCTCCCGGGTAGCGGGAGGGCCAGATACGCAGTATTTT | CASSSRVAGGPDTQYF
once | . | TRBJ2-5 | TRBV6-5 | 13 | TGTGCCAGGCTAGTAAAAATAGAAGAGACCCAGTACTTC | CARLVKIEETQYF
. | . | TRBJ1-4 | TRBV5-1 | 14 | TGCGCCAGCAGCTTGGGGGGAGGTAATGAAAAACTGTTTTTT | CASSLGGGNEKLFF
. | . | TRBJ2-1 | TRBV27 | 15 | TGTGCCAGCAGTCGCAGCGGAGGCTCCTACAATGAGCAGTTCTTC | CASSRSGGSYNEQFF
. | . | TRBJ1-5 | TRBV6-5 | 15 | TGTGCCAGCAGTTACTCGCGGCAGCGCAATCAGCCCCAGCATTTT | CASSYSRQRNQPQHF
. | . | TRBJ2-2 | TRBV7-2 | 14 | TGTGCCAGCAGCTTCGGGGCGAACACCGGGGAGCTGTTTTTT | CASSFGANTGELFF
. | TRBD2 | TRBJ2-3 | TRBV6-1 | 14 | TGTGCCAGCAGTGCAATGGGGGGGGAGGGTACGCAGTATTTT | CASSAMGGEGTQYF
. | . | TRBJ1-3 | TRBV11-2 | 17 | TGTGCCAGCAGCTTAGATCCAGGCCTCGACTCTGGAAACACCATATATTTT | CASSLDPGLDSGNTIYF
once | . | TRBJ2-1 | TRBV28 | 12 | TGTGCCATCTCGGTCAGTCTCAATGAGCAGTTCTTC | CAISVSLNEQFF
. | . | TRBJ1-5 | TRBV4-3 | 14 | TGCGCCAGCAGCCAAAAACCGGGACTCCCGCCCCAGCATTTT | CASSQKPGLPPQHF
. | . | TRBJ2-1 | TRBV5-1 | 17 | TGCGCCAGCCGCTCCAGGGGGGGACCAAGCTCCTACAATGAGCAGTTCTTC | CASRSRGGPSSYNEQFF
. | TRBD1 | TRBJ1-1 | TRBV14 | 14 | TGTGCCAGCAGCCGTGGGACAGGTAACACTGAAGCTTTCTTT | CASSRGTGNTEAFF
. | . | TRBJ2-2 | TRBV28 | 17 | TGTGCCAGCAGTTCCCCGACGCAGGGGGGGTCTCCAAGGGAGCTGTTTTTT | CASSSPTQGGSPRELFF